The sample holds many counts of the clone carrying this T cell receptor (beta chain). TCRdb analysed the RT-PCR reads with MiXCR anew, one entry per CDR3 protein. The sample lists roughly 780,000 distinct CDR3 sequences, about a fifth occurring once. The data are from a study of response to subunit inactivated influenza vaccine. This specimen consisted of PBMCs from blood, obtained 5 days after vaccination. This receptor was identified in a man aged 50 to 59 who received an inactivated influenza vaccine.

CDR3: CASPGGLAGGFRYNEQFF. In nucleotides, the CDR3 is TGTGCCAGCCCCGGTGGTCTAGCGGGAGGCTTCCGTTACAATGAGCAGTTCTTC. This chain connects TRBV6-2 or TRBV6-3 to TRBJ2-1, with 11 positions matching TRBD2. The CDR3 sequence is 18 residues long. With V trimmed by 8 bases and J by 4 bases, 16 bases remained unmatched. The V gene's germline CDR1 is MNHEY and CDR2 SVGEGT.